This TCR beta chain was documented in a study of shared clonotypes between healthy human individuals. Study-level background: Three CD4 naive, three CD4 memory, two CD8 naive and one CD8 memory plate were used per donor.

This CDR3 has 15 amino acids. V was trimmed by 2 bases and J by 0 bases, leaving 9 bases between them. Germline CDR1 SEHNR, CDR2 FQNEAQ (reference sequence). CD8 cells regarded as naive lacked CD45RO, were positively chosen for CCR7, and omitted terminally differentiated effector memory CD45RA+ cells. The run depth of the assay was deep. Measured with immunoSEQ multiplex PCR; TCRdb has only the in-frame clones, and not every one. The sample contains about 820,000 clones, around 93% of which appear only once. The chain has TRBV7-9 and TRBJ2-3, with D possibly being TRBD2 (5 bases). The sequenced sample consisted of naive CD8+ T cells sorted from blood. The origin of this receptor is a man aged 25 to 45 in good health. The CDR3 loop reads CASSLSGGSTDTQYF. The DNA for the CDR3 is TGTGCCAGCAGCTTATCTGGCGGGAGCACAGATACGCAGTATTTT.